The 29 T cell receptor beta chains reported below all come from one sample, sequenced in a study of cytomegalovirus exposure and HLA in healthy donors. The assay was immunoSEQ multiplex PCR, and TCRdb's table has in-frame clones only and misses some. The sample contains hundreds of thousands of clones, about nine tenths of which appear only once. Sample: PBMCs. The source of these receptors is a woman younger than 35 in good health and CMV-seronegative.

This clone was observed a few times. The chain couples TRBV7-7 to TRBJ1-2, with D possibly being TRBD1 (5 bases). The CDR3 runs 16 residues. Trimming took 1 base from V and 5 from J, leaving 17 bases between them. Per germline, CDR1 SSHAT and CDR2 FNYEAQ (reference sequence). CDR3 in DNA: TGTGCCAGCAGCTTAGTACTGAAAGGGGTATGGTATGGCTACACCTTC. Translated: CASSLVLKGVWYGYTF.

The chain employs TRBV19 and TRBJ1-5; 9 bases align to TRBD1. CDR1 and CDR2 (germline): LNHDA, SQIVND (reference sequence). CDR3 length: 18 amino acids. The ends lost 1 base at V and 0 bases at J; junction bases unmatched: 7. The CDR3 is CASSIGPGQGDSNQPQHF. The DNA for the CDR3 is TGTGCCAGTAGTATAGGGCCGGGACAGGGCGATAGCAATCAGCCCCAGCATTTT.

The V call is TRBV15, the J call TRBJ2-7; the D is unclear. The germline V and J ends were trimmed by 6 bases and 4 bases, with 19 bases remaining between them. Germline CDR1 reads LNHNV; CDR2 reads YYDKDF (reference sequence). The CDR3 spans 15 residues. CDR3 amino acids: CATSEPSTPPYEQYF. The CDR3 DNA reads TGTGCCACCAGTGAACCCAGTACCCCCCCTTACGAGCAGTACTTC. Full variable domain (outside the CDR3, taken from reference TRBV15 and TRBJ2-7): DAMVIQNPRYQVTQFGKPVTLSCSQTLNHNVMYWYQQKSSQAPKLLFHYYDKDFNNEADTPDNFQSRRPNTSFCFLDIRSPGLGDTAMYLCATSEPSTPPYEQYFGPGTRLTVT.

This rearrangement joins TRBV27 to TRBJ2-7; D gene unclear. From germline, CDR1 is MNHEY and CDR2 SMNVEV (reference sequence). V was clipped by 4 bases and J by 5 bases, with 18 bases between them. The CDR3 runs 15 residues. The CDR3 DNA is TGTGCCAGCAGTTATTACAAGTCCCCCCCCCACGAGCAGTACTTC. Translating gives CASSYYKSPPHEQYF.

This chain joins TRBV28 and TRBJ1-4, with 7 positions matching TRBD1. V gave up 3 bases and J gave up 0 bases; unmatched junction bases: 4. The length of the CDR3 is 16 residues. Germline CDR1 is MDHEN and CDR2 is SYDVKM. Written as DNA, the CDR3 is TGTGCCAGCAGTTTCGCCGGGACAGCAACTAATGAAAAACTGTTTTTT. Translation: CASSFAGTATNEKLFF.

The gene calls are TRBV28 and TRBJ1-2; D gene unclear. CDR1 is MDHEN, CDR2 SYDVKM, per germline. V lost 2 bases and J lost 8, with 9 bases in between. The CDR3 extends over 12 amino acids. The CDR3 sequence is CASSLQRAGYTF. The CDR3 DNA reads TGTGCCAGCAGTTTACAGCGCGCGGGCTACACCTTC.

The chain recombines TRBV25-1 with TRBJ1-1; D may be TRBD1 (5 bases). This CDR3 has 11 amino acids. Trimming cost V 2 bases and J 11 bases, with 9 bases left between them. Germline loops: CDR1 MGHDK, CDR2 SYGVNS. Written as DNA, the CDR3 is TGTGCCAGCAGTGAAATAGGGACTGCTTTCTTT. This encodes CASSEIGTAFF.

The chain links TRBV6-1 to TRBJ1-3; 7 nucleotides match TRBD1. This CDR3 comprises 15 residues. Germline values: CDR1 MNHNS, CDR2 SASEGT. The ends lost 7 bases at V and 2 bases at J; junction bases unmatched: 8. The CDR3 nucleotides read TGTGCCAGCACCCTCGTTAGGGGGCCTGGAAACACCATATATTTT. Its translation: CASTLVRGPGNTIYF.

J is TRBJ2-1 and V is TRBV29-1; 15 bases fit TRBD2. This CDR3 region has 16 residues. CDR1 and CDR2 (germline): SQVTM, ANQGSEA. J lost 8 bases, V lost 5 bases, and 10 bases had no gene match. CDR3 bases: TGCAGCGTTCCTCCACCGGGACTAGCGGGGGGTGATGAGCAGTTCTTC. Amino acids: CSVPPPGLAGGDEQFF.

This clone has more than one count but fewer than ten. The chain links TRBV7-2 to TRBJ2-5; 8 bases line up with TRBD2. Germline lookup yields CDR1 SGHTA and CDR2 FQGNSA. The CDR3 spans 17 residues. V lost 0 bases and J lost 3; bases outside the gene matches: 9. The CDR3 region is CASSLAPVRAGEETQYF. The CDR3 DNA reads TGTGCCAGCAGCTTAGCGCCGGTCCGAGCGGGAGAAGAGACCCAGTACTTC.

This clone was seen once. The J gene is TRBJ1-5, the V gene TRBV30; TRBD1 matches at 7 bases. The germline CDR1 and CDR2 sequences are GTSNPN and SVGIG (reference sequence). After removal of 2 bases from V and 4 bases from J, the junction contained 8 bases not matched to a gene. The CDR3 extends over 15 amino acids. CDR3 residues: CAWSTRDRKNQPQHF. The CDR3 bases are TGTGCCTGGAGTACTCGGGACAGAAAAAATCAGCCCCAGCATTTT.

The J gene is TRBJ2-2, the V gene TRBV9; D unresolved. The ends were cut back, 3 bases at V and 4 bases at J, with 10 bases in the middle. The germline V gene has CDR1 SGDLS and CDR2 YYNGEE. The CDR3 is 14 amino acids. DNA of the CDR3: TGTGCCAGCAGCGCCCCTAATAGCACCGGGGAGCTGTTTTTT. Its protein product is CASSAPNSTGELFF.

The genes are TRBV14 and TRBJ2-7; TRBD1 might be the D (6 bases). CDR1 is SGHDN and CDR2 is FVKESK in the germline V gene. Trimming stripped 4 bases from V and 3 bases from J, with 16 bases between. The CDR3 contains 15 residues. The CDR3 nucleotides read TGTGCCAGCAGCCCAGTACTCGGACAGCTCTACGAGCAGTACTTC. Translation: CASSPVLGQLYEQYF.

V and J are TRBV7-9 and TRBJ1-1; tentative D call: TRBD1 (6 bases). The CDR3 runs to 13 residues. The germline V and J ends were trimmed by 3 bases and 5 bases, with 10 bases remaining between them. Germline V lookup: CDR1 SEHNR, CDR2 FQNEAQ (reference sequence). The CDR3 nucleotides are TGTGCCAGCAGCTTGGGGGCTGGGACTGAAGCTTTCTTT. It is translated as CASSLGAGTEAFF.

The gene calls are TRBV27 and TRBJ2-5; 7 nucleotides agree with TRBD1. Unmatched junction bases numbered 8, after V lost 7 bases and J lost 3 bases. The CDR3 length is 14 residues. Germline V CDR1 and CDR2: MNHEY, SMNVEV (reference sequence). The CDR3, as DNA: TGTGCCAGCACCCGATCCGGGACAGAAGAGACCCAGTACTTC. Translating gives CASTRSGTEETQYF.

The chain is built from TRBV7-2 and TRBJ1-3; a possible D gene is TRBD1 (5 bases). V was clipped by 5 bases and J by 0 bases, with 11 bases between them. Germline-derived CDR1 and CDR2 are SGHTA and FQGNSA. This CDR3 contains 15 residues. CDR3 nucleotides: TGTGCCAGCAGCGAAGACAGTTACTCTGGAAACACCATATATTTT. This gives the protein CASSEDSYSGNTIYF.

The chain uses TRBV18 and TRBJ1-2, with a tentative D call TRBD1 (5 bases). This CDR3 is 16 amino acids long. Germline V gene sequence: CDR1 KGHSH, CDR2 LQKENI. V was clipped by 2 bases and J by 3 bases, with 16 bases between them. The CDR3 region is CASSPKAGRNDYGYTF. The DNA for the CDR3 is TGTGCCAGCTCACCAAAGGCAGGGAGGAACGACTATGGCTACACCTTC.

V gene TRBV25-1 combines with J gene TRBJ1-2; D possibly corresponds to TRBD1 (5 bases). With 3 bases removed from V and 8 bases from J, the gap between germline ends came to 16 bases. The CDR3 sequence is 14 residues long. From germline, CDR1 is MGHDK and CDR2 SYGVNS. Here the CDR3 reads CASSDSGILIGYTF. DNA of the CDR3: TGTGCCAGCAGTGACTCAGGGATTCTAATCGGCTACACCTTC.

In DNA form, the CDR3 reads TGTGCCAGCAGTCGGCCTCTAGCACCAGATACGCAGTATTTT. This translates into CASSRPLAPDTQYF. The chain carries TRBV28 and TRBJ2-3; D is possibly TRBD2 (5 bases). Germline CDR1 reads MDHEN; CDR2 reads SYDVKM. Trimming shortened V by 5 bases and J by 4 bases, and 13 bases separated the two germline ends. The CDR3 spans 14 residues. Looking up the rest from reference TRBV28 and TRBJ2-3 gives the full variable domain: DVKVTQSSRYLVKRTGEKVFLECVQDMDHENMFWYRQDPGLGLRLIYFSYDVKMKEKGDIPEGYSVSREKKERFSLILESASTNQTSMYLCASSRPLAPDTQYFGPGTRLTVL.

This chain connects TRBV30 to TRBJ2-7; 7 bases map to TRBD1. Per germline, CDR1 GTSNPN and CDR2 SVGIG (reference sequence). This CDR3 spans 11 amino acids. V was clipped by 7 bases and J by 5 bases; unmatched bases: 5. The CDR3 bases are TGTGCCTTGACAGGGATGAACGAGCAGTACTTC. Amino acid sequence: CALTGMNEQYF.

This chain joins TRBV30 and TRBJ1-2; D ambiguous. Trimming pared 0 bases from V and 1 base from J, leaving 6 bases between. Germline assignment: CDR1 GTSNPN and CDR2 SVGIG (reference sequence). The CDR3 has 13 amino acids. The CDR3 reads CAWSVENNYGYTF. CDR3 DNA: TGTGCCTGGAGTGTTGAGAATAACTATGGCTACACCTTC.

The chain joins TRBV11-3 to TRBJ2-7; 8 nucleotides line up with TRBD2. The junction had 12 bases not matched to a gene; V was cut back by 2 bases and J by 0 bases. CDR1 is SGHNT and CDR2 is YENEEA in the germline V gene. The CDR3 is made up of 18 amino acids. The CDR3 coding sequence is TGTGCCAGCAGCTTAATCTTGAATAGCGGGATTAGCTCCTACGAGCAGTACTTC. This translates into CASSLILNSGISSYEQYF.

The V call is TRBV5-4, the J call TRBJ2-7, with a possible D match to TRBD1 (6 bases). This CDR3 contains 14 residues. The germline gives CDR1 SGHNT, CDR2 YYREEE (reference sequence). V lost 2 bases to trimming and J lost 5 bases, with 14 bases between them. Here the CDR3 reads CASSFRGGGHEQYF. DNA of the CDR3: TGTGCCAGCAGCTTCAGGGGTGGTGGCCACGAGCAGTACTTC.

The chain couples TRBV5-1 to TRBJ2-7; 8 bases match TRBD1. CDR3 length: 12 residues. Germline assignment: CDR1 SGHRS and CDR2 YFSETQ. V shed 4 bases, J shed 6 bases, and the junction held 3 bases outside the gene matches. The CDR3: CASSGQGREQYF. For the CDR3, the DNA is TGCGCCAGCAGCGGACAGGGACGCGAGCAGTACTTC.

The V call is TRBV7-9, the J call TRBJ1-1, with D unclear. Trimming removed 6 bases from V and 0 bases from J, with 8 bases in between. Germline assignment: CDR1 SEHNR and CDR2 FQNEAQ (reference sequence). This CDR3 is built from 13 residues. CDR3 residues: CASRLQLNTEAFF. CDR3 DNA sequence: TGTGCCAGCAGGCTTCAGTTGAACACTGAAGCTTTCTTT.

The rearrangement uses TRBV7-9 and TRBJ1-6; 7 bases are shared with TRBD1. J gave up 0 bases and V 7 bases, and 6 bases lay outside the gene matches. This CDR3 is built from 16 residues. Germline V gene data show CDR1 as SEHNR and CDR2 as FQNEAQ (reference sequence). CDR3 sequence: CASIGTESSYNSPLHF. CDR3 nucleotides: TGTGCCAGCATCGGGACAGAGAGCTCCTATAATTCACCCCTCCACTTT.

This rearrangement joins TRBV5-4 to TRBJ2-3; the match to TRBD2 covers 10 bases. V was pared by 5 bases and J by 2 bases, with 5 bases of the junction left unmatched. The CDR3 length is 15 residues. Germline V CDR1 and CDR2: SGHNT, YYREEE (reference sequence). The CDR3 here is CASSFSGRSTDTQYF. CDR3 coding DNA: TGTGCCAGCAGTTTTAGCGGGAGGTCCACAGATACGCAGTATTTT.

The CDR3 region has the DNA TGTGCTAGTGGTTGGGGACTAGCGTCTAGCACAGATACGCAGTATTTT. As protein: CASGWGLASSTDTQYF. The rearrangement joins TRBV12-5 to TRBJ2-3, with 10 bases matching TRBD2. V trimming: 4 bases; J trimming: 0 bases; junction bases outside the gene matches: 4. The CDR3 has 16 residues. Germline CDR1 is LGHNT and CDR2 is FRNRAP.

Details on this clone: Other DNA sequences in this sample translate to the same CDR3. The rearrangement links TRBV5-4 to TRBJ1-2, with D possibly being TRBD1 (6 bases). Germline loops: CDR1 SGHNT, CDR2 YYREEE (reference sequence). There are 13 residues in the CDR3. Trimming stripped 0 bases from V and 6 bases from J, with 9 bases between. The CDR3 is CASSLAGVDGYTF. CDR3 nucleotides: TGTGCCAGCAGCTTGGCAGGGGTCGATGGCTACACCTTC.